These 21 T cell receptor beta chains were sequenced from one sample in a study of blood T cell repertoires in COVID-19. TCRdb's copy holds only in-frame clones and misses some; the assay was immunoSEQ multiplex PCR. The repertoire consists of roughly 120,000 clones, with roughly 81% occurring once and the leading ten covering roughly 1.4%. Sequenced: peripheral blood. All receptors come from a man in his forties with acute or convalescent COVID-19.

CDR3 amino acids: CASSMAQVNTDTQYF. DNA of the CDR3: TGTGCCAGTAGTATGGCCCAAGTCAACACAGATACGCAGTATTTT. The V call is TRBV19, the J call TRBJ2-3; unclear D gene. The CDR3 consists of 15 residues. The V end was cut by 3 bases, the J end by 2 bases, with 12 bases between. CDR1 is LNHDA and CDR2 is SQIVND in the germline V gene (reference sequence).

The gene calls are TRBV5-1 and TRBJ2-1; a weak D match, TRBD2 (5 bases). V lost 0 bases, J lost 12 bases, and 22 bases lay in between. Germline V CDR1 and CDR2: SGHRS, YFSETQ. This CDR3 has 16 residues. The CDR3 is CASSLETWEWVSGQFF. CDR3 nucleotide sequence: TGCGCCAGCAGCTTGGAGACGTGGGAGTGGGTGAGCGGGCAGTTCTTC.

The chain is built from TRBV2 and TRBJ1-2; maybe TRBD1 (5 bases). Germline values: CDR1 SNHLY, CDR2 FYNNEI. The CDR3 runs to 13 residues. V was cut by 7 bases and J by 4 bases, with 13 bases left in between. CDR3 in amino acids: CASNQGLGYGYTF. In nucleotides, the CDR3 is TGTGCCAGCAACCAGGGCCTCGGCTATGGCTACACCTTC.

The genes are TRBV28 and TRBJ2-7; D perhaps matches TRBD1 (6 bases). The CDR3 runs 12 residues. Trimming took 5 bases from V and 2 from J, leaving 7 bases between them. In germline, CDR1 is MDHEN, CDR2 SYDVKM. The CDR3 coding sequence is TGTGCCAGCAGTGAGGGGGCCTACGAGCAGTACTTC. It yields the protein CASSEGAYEQYF.

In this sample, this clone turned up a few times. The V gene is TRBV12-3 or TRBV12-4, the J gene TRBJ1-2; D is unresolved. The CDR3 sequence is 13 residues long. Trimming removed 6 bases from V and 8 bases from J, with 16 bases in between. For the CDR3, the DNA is TGTGCCAGCAGATCCAGGCGAAGAGTCGGCTACACCTTC. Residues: CASRSRRRVGYTF.

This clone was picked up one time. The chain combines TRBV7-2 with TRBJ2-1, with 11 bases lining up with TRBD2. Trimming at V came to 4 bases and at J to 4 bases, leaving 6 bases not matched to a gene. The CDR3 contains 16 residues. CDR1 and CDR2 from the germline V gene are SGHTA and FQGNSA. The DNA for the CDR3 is TGTGCCAGCAGCTCCCAGGGGACTAGCGGTTACAATGAGCAGTTCTTC. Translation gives CASSSQGTSGYNEQFF.

This CDR3 is CASSPVLGHTGELFF. CDR3 in DNA: TGTGCCAGCAGTCCCGTCCTAGGTCACACCGGGGAGCTGTTTTTT. The chain is built from TRBV7-2 and TRBJ2-2; D is ambiguous. The ends were cut back, 6 bases at V and 3 bases at J, with 14 bases in the middle. The CDR3 covers 15 residues. Germline lookup yields CDR1 SGHTA and CDR2 FQGNSA.

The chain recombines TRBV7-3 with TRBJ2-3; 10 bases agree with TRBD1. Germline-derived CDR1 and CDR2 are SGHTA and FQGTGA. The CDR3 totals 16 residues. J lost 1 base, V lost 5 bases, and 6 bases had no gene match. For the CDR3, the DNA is TGTGCCAGCAGCCTAATCGGGACAGGGGGCACAGATACGCAGTATTTT. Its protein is CASSLIGTGGTDTQYF.

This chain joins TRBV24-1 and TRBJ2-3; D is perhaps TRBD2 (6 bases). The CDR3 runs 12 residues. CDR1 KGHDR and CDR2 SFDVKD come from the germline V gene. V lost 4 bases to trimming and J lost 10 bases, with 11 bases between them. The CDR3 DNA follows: TGTGCCACCAGTGACCCTCGGGAGTCGCAGTATTTT. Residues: CATSDPRESQYF.

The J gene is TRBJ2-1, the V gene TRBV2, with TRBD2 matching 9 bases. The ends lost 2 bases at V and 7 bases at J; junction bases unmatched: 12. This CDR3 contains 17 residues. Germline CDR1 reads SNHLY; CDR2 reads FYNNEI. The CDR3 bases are TGTGCCAGCAGTGAATGGGCTAGCGGGGCCAAAGGGAATGAGCAGTTCTTC. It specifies CASSEWASGAKGNEQFF. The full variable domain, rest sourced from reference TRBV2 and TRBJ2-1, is EPEVTQTPSHQVTQMGQEVILRCVPISNHLYFYWYRQILGQKVEFLVSFYNNEISEKSEIFDDQFSVERPDGSNFTLKIRSTKLEDSAMYFCASSEWASGAKGNEQFFGPGTRLTVL.

The CDR3 loop is CASSLRQGTYEQYF. Here the CDR3 DNA reads TGTGCCAGCAGCTTACGACAGGGGACCTACGAGCAGTACTTC. This chain connects TRBV13 to TRBJ2-7; 8 bases fit TRBD1. With 2 bases clipped from V and 2 bases from J, the junction kept 2 bases outside the gene matches. This CDR3 is 14 amino acids long. CDR1 is PRHDT and CDR2 is FYEKMQ in the germline V gene (reference sequence).

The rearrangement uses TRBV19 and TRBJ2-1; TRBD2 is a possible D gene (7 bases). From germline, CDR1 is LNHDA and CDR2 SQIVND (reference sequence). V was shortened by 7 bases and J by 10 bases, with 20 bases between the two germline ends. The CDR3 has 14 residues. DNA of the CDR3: TGTGCCAGTAAGGAGGGGGGGGGCCTGGGAGAGCAGTTCTTC. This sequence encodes CASKEGGGLGEQFF.

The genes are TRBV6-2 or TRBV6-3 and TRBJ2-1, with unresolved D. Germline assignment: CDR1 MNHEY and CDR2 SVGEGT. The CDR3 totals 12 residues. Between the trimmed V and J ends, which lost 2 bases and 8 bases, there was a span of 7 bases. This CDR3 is CASSYPEYEQFF. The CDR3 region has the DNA TGTGCCAGCAGTTACCCTGAGTATGAGCAGTTCTTC.

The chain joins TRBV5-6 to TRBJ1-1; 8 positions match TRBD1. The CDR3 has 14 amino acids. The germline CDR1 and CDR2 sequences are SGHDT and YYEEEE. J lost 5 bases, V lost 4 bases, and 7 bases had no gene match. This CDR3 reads CASSRGQGGTEAFF. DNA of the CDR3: TGTGCCAGCAGCCGCGGACAGGGAGGGACTGAAGCTTTCTTT. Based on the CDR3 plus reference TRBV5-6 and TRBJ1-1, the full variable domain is DAGVTQSPTHLIKTRGQQVTLRCSPKSGHDTVSWYQQALGQGPQFIFQYYEEEERQRGNFPDRFSGHQFPNYSSELNVNALLLGDSALYLCASSRGQGGTEAFFGQGTRLTVV.

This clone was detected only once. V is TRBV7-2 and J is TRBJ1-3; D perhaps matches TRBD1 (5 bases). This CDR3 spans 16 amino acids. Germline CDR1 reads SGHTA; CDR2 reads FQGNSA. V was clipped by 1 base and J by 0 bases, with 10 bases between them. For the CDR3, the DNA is TGTGCCAGCAGCTTAGGCGGGGCTTCCTCTGGAAACACCATATATTTT. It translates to CASSLGGASSGNTIYF.

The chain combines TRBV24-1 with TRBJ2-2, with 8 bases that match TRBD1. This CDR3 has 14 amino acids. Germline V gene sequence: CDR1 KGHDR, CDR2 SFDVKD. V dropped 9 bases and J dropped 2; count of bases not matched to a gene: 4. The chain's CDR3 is CATSGQDNTGELFF. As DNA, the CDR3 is TGTGCCACCTCGGGACAGGATAACACCGGGGAGCTGTTTTTT.

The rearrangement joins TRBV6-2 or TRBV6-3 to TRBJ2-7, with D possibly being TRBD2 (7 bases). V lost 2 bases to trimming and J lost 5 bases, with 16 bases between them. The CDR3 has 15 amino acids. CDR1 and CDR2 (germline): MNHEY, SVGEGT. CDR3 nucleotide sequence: TGTGCCAGCAGTTACGGCGGGGGCCTAGGGAACGAGCAGTACTTC. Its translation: CASSYGGGLGNEQYF.

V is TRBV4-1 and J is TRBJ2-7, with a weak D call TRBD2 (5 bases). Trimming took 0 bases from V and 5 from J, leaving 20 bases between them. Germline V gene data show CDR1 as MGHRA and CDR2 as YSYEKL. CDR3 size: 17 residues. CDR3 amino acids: CASSQEVSVGMRNEQYF. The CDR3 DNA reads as TGCGCCAGCAGCCAAGAGGTATCGGTCGGGATGAGGAACGAGCAGTACTTC.

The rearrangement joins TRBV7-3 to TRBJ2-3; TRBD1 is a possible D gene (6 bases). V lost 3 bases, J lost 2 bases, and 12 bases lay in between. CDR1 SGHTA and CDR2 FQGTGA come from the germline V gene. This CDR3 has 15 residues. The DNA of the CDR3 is TGTGCCAGCAGCTTCACAGGGCTATACACAGATACGCAGTATTTT. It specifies CASSFTGLYTDTQYF.

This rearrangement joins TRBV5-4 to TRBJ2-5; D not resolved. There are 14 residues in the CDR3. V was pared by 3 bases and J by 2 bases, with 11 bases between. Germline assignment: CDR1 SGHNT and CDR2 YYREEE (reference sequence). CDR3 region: CASSSRLIQETQYF. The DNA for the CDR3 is TGTGCCAGCAGCTCCCGGTTAATTCAAGAGACCCAGTACTTC.

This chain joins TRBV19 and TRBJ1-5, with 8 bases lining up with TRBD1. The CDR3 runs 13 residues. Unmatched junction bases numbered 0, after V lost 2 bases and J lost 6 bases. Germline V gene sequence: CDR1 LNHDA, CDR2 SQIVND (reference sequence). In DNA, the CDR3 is TGTGCCAGTAGTATACAGGGGGCTCAGCCCCAGCATTTT. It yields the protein CASSIQGAQPQHF.